This entry concerns a single TCR beta chain. What it recognizes is unknown. Using its own MiXCR run on the PCR reads, TCRdb lists one record per CDR3 protein. The sample holds about 68,000 distinct CDR3 sequences; 15% to 20% are singletons and the top ten take around 1.4%. This sample was taken from a study of molecular identifiers for immune sequencing clone quantification. Naive CD8 libraries were made from roughly 18,000 to 920,000 sorted cells, and they used 10%, 30% or 50% RNA. The trim removed 6 bases at V and 6 bases at J, leaving 18 bases unmatched. The CDR3 covers 18 residues. Germline V gene data show CDR1 as GTSNPN and CDR2 as SVGIG (reference sequence). Broader study findings: A shared barcode on identical TCR molecules could lead to underestimated sizes for highly expanded clones.

The sample was naive CD8+ T cells from blood, with Jurkat cell RNA spiked in. Specified subset: FACS-sorted CD8+CD4-CCR7+CD45RA+ naive T cells. The clonotype was recovered from a human donor in good health. Some libraries in this study had Jurkat cell RNA spiked in. The chain uses TRBV30 and TRBJ2-1, with TRBD2 matching 12 bases. CDR3 protein: CACFGLAGSKGASNEQFF. CDR3 DNA sequence: TGTGCCTGTTTCGGACTAGCGGGATCCAAAGGGGCCTCCAATGAGCAGTTCTTC.